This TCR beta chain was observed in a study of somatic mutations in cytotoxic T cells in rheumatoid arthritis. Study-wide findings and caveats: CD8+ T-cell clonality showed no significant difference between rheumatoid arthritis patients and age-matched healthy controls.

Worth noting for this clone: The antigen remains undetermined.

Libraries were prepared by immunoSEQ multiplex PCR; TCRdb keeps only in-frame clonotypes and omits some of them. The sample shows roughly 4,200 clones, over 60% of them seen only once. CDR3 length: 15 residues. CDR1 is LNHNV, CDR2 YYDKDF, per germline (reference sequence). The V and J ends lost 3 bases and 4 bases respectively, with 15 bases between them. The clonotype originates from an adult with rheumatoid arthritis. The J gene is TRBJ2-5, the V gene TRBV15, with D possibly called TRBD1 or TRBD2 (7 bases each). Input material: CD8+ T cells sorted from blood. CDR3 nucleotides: TGTGCCACCAGCAGGGGGAGGGGGCCGGGAGAGACCCAGTACTTC. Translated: CATSRGRGPGETQYF.